These T cell receptor beta chains were read from a single sample in a study of a mutant IDH1 vaccine in newly diagnosed glioma. Libraries were prepared by immunoSEQ multiplex PCR; TCRdb keeps only in-frame clonotypes and omits some of them. The sample has about 85,000 clones; roughly 90% are singletons. For these TCRs, the target antigens are not known. The sequencing used PBMCs, collected from a glioma patient whose treatment included an IDH1 peptide vaccine. The receptors were sampled from a woman in her forties or fifties with glioma. Both conserved end residues are part of each CDR3. Fields, in order: V gene, clone size, J gene, D gene, CDR3 protein, CDR3 DNA. A D gene is named only where the DNA matches it firmly. Rows give clone size only sometimes, using once, few, many, or a class for an expanded clone.

>TRBV6-5|once|TRBJ2-1|-
CASSYEAEGYNEQFF
TGTGCCAGCAGTTATGAAGCGGAGGGGTACAATGAGCAGTTCTTC
>TRBV5-1|-|TRBJ2-1|TRBD1
CASSWAGTGSYNEQFF
TGCGCCAGCAGCTGGGCGGGGACAGGTTCTTACAATGAGCAGTTCTTC
>TRBV14|-|TRBJ2-3|TRBD2
CASSPRRPGGSTDTQYF
TGTGCCAGCAGCCCTAGGCGTCCGGGAGGGAGCACAGATACGCAGTATTTT
>TRBV21-1|-|TRBJ2-7|-
CASSPPGAGETYEQYF
TGTGCCAGCAGCCCTCCGGGGGCAGGGGAAACCTACGAGCAGTACTTC
>TRBV11-3|-|TRBJ2-5|-
CASSISQGRQETQYF
TGTGCCAGCAGTATATCACAGGGCCGCCAAGAGACCCAGTACTTC
>TRBV5-4|-|TRBJ1-2|-
CASSFDGYGYTF
TGTGCCAGCAGCTTCGACGGCTATGGCTACACCTTC
>TRBV6-5|-|TRBJ2-7|-
CASSFSRPQWGYEQYF
TGTGCCAGCAGTTTCAGCCGGCCACAATGGGGATACGAGCAGTACTTC
>TRBV6-6|-|TRBJ1-4|TRBD1
CASSSGQGDEKLFF
TGTGCCAGCAGCAGTGGACAGGGAGATGAAAAACTGTTTTTT
>TRBV6-6|-|TRBJ2-2|TRBD1
CASSRQGPPNTGELFF
TGTGCCAGCAGCCGACAGGGTCCCCCGAACACCGGGGAGCTGTTTTTT
>TRBV7-6|-|TRBJ2-3|-
CASSLGVGGPDLSTDTQYF
TGTGCCAGCAGCTTAGGAGTCGGGGGTCCAGATTTATCCACAGATACGCAGTATTTT
>TRBV6-1|-|TRBJ2-7|-
CATPRPGTYEQYF
TGTGCCACCCCCCGGCCGGGGACCTACGAGCAGTACTTC
>TRBV29-1|-|TRBJ1-1|-
CSVETNMNTEAFF
TGCAGCGTTGAAACAAACATGAACACTGAAGCTTTCTTT
>TRBV29-1|-|TRBJ1-1|TRBD1
CSVEPRERGRRMNTEAFF
TGCAGCGTTGAACCCCGGGAAAGGGGGCGTCGAATGAACACTGAAGCTTTCTTT
>TRBV19|-|TRBJ1-2|TRBD1
CASGDRAGDYGYTF
TGTGCCAGTGGGGACAGGGCCGGCGACTATGGCTACACCTTC